Listed here are 30 T cell receptor beta chains from one sample, sequenced in a study of blood T cell repertoires in COVID-19. The table came from immunoSEQ multiplex PCR; TCRdb's copy has only in-frame clones and leaves some out. Of more than 40,000 clones in the sample, about 88% were seen once. The sample was PBMCs or T cells enriched from blood (not recorded which). These receptors came from a woman aged 50 to 60 who had recovered from COVID-19.

The chain links TRBV4-3 to TRBJ2-7, with D possibly matching TRBD2 (6 bases). The V end lost 0 bases, the J end lost 0 bases, and 9 bases lay between the germline ends. Per the germline V gene, CDR1 is LGHNA and CDR2 is YSLEER. This CDR3 spans 15 amino acids. The CDR3 loop reads CASSQDPRDSYEQYF. CDR3 coding DNA: TGCGCCAGCAGCCAAGATCCGCGGGACTCCTACGAGCAGTACTTC.

The chain couples TRBV5-4 to TRBJ2-1; D is unresolved. V lost 0 bases and J 10 bases, leaving 8 bases between the germline ends. CDR1 is SGHNT, CDR2 YYREEE, per germline (reference sequence). This CDR3 has 12 amino acids. The CDR3, as DNA: TGTGCCAGCAGCTTGGGGGCCCGGGAGCAGTTCTTC. This gives the protein CASSLGAREQFF. Drawing the rest from reference TRBV5-4 and TRBJ2-1, the complete variable domain is ETGVTQSPTHLIKTRGQQVTLRCSSQSGHNTVSWYQQALGQGPQFIFQYYREEENGRGNFPPRFSGLQFPNYSSELNVNALELDDSALYLCASSLGAREQFFGPGTRLTVL.

The CDR3 DNA follows: TGTGCCAGCAGTCCGTTGACGGGACAGGGTAGGCTCTCTGGAAACACCATATATTTT. Protein: CASSPLTGQGRLSGNTIYF. V and J are TRBV28 and TRBJ1-3; 9 nucleotides line up with TRBD1. The V gene end was trimmed by 5 bases and the J gene end by 0 bases; junction bases not matched to a gene: 14. Per germline, CDR1 MDHEN and CDR2 SYDVKM. CDR3 length equals 19 residues.

This clone was found a few times. This chain links TRBV7-8 with TRBJ2-7, with 7 positions matching TRBD2. Germline CDR1 reads SGHVS; CDR2 reads FQNEAQ. With V trimmed by 1 base and J by 1 base, 7 bases remained unmatched. This CDR3 spans 16 amino acids. In DNA, the CDR3 is TGTGCCAGCAGCTTAGGATCCAGCGGGACGTCCTACGAGCAGTACTTC. Translated, it gives CASSLGSSGTSYEQYF.

The DNA of the CDR3 is TGTGCCAGCAGCTTGACTACAAGCACAGATACGCAGTATTTT. Translation: CASSLTTSTDTQYF. The chain combines TRBV7-9 with TRBJ2-3, with D tentatively TRBD2 (5 bases). Germline-derived CDR1 and CDR2 are SEHNR and FQNEAQ (reference sequence). V was trimmed by 3 bases and J by 0 bases, leaving 7 bases between them. The CDR3 extends over 14 amino acids.

The J gene is TRBJ1-5, the V gene TRBV6-2 or TRBV6-3, with D unclear. Trimming shortened V by 0 bases and J by 5 bases, and 11 bases separated the two germline ends. CDR1 is MNHEY, CDR2 SVGEGT, per germline. The CDR3 has 15 amino acids. As DNA, the CDR3 is TGTGCCAGCAGTTACTCTTTTCGGGGAGATCAGCCCCAGCATTTT. Amino acids: CASSYSFRGDQPQHF.

This rearrangement joins TRBV6-1 to TRBJ2-7; D gene uncertain. Trimming left V 5 bases short and J 6 bases short, with 14 bases between. The germline CDR1 and CDR2 sequences are MNHNS and SASEGT. There are 13 residues in the CDR3. The chain's CDR3 is CASSSGLESEQYF. The CDR3 bases are TGTGCCAGCAGTTCCGGCCTGGAGTCCGAGCAGTACTTC.

The V call is TRBV2, the J call TRBJ2-2; the match to TRBD2 covers 10 bases. Trimming removed 9 bases from V and 5 bases from J; junction bases left unmatched: 6. CDR3 size: 14 residues. Germline V gives CDR1 SNHLY, CDR2 FYNNEI. The CDR3 DNA reads TGTGCCAGTCACACTAGCGGGGAAACCGGGGAGCTGTTTTTT. This encodes CASHTSGETGELFF.

The CDR3 coding sequence is TGTGCCAGCAGCAAGACAGGGGGCTTCTACGAGCAGTACTTC. Translating it yields CASSKTGGFYEQYF. This sequence joins TRBV7-9 and TRBJ2-7; 10 bases fit TRBD1. Germline-derived CDR1 and CDR2 are SEHNR and FQNEAQ (reference sequence). The CDR3 runs 14 residues. V lost 5 bases, J lost 3 bases, and 4 bases stayed unmatched.

This chain uses TRBV5-1 with TRBJ2-3; 16 bases are a match to TRBD2. V trimming: 4 bases; J trimming: 2 bases; junction bases outside the gene matches: 4. CDR3 length: 17 amino acids. The V gene's germline CDR1 is SGHRS and CDR2 YFSETQ. CDR3 nucleotide sequence: TGCGCCAGCAGCATGGGACTAGCGGGGGGGCCCACAGATACGCAGTATTTT. Translation: CASSMGLAGGPTDTQYF.

CDR3 protein: CASSAGTGREKLFF. The CDR3 nucleotides read TGTGCCAGCTCAGCTGGGACAGGGAGGGAAAAACTGTTTTTT. This chain uses TRBV18 with TRBJ1-4; 9 nucleotides align to TRBD1. The CDR3 is made up of 14 amino acids. Looked up from germline, CDR1 is KGHSH and CDR2 is LQKENI. V shed 5 bases, J shed 8 bases, and the junction held 6 bases outside the gene matches.

This rearrangement joins TRBV18 to TRBJ2-1; 7 bases map to TRBD2. V shed 3 bases and J 5 bases; nucleotides not matched to a gene: 7. This CDR3 has 15 residues. Germline assignment: CDR1 KGHSH and CDR2 LQKENI. The CDR3 here is CASSPNSGGNNEQFF. The CDR3 DNA reads as TGTGCCAGCTCACCTAACTCGGGGGGAAACAATGAGCAGTTCTTC.

This clone appeared a few times. V gene TRBV19 combines with J gene TRBJ2-1; 10 nucleotides align to TRBD2. V gave up 3 bases and J gave up 12 bases; unmatched junction bases: 26. Germline V gene sequence: CDR1 LNHDA, CDR2 SQIVND (reference sequence). The CDR3 totals 20 residues. The CDR3: CASSISSDRLLAGRWSGQFF. CDR3 sequence (DNA): TGTGCCAGTAGTATTAGTTCGGACAGACTACTAGCGGGAAGGTGGTCAGGGCAGTTCTTC.

The DNA of the CDR3 is TGTGCCAGTAGTATATTGGGCTCCGGGGCCAACGTCCTGACTTTC. Protein product: CASSILGSGANVLTF. The J gene is TRBJ2-6, the V gene TRBV19; D is unresolved. The CDR3 has 15 amino acids. Germline CDR1 reads LNHDA; CDR2 reads SQIVND (reference sequence). The V gene lost 2 bases and the J gene lost 4 bases, with 9 bases spanning the gap.

A few counts support this clone. The genes are TRBV4-2 and TRBJ1-5; possible D gene TRBD1, 6 bases. Trimming pared 0 bases from V and 1 base from J, leaving 19 bases between. The V gene's germline CDR1 is LGHNA and CDR2 YNFKEQ. The CDR3 covers 19 residues. The CDR3 loop reads CASSQDRPTGLGSNQPQHF. CDR3 coding DNA: TGTGCCAGCAGCCAAGATCGACCAACAGGGCTTGGGAGCAATCAGCCCCAGCATTTT.

V is TRBV7-9 and J is TRBJ2-1; 9 positions match TRBD1. This CDR3 region has 15 residues. Trimming removed 2 bases from V and 7 bases from J; junction bases left unmatched: 6. Germline loops: CDR1 SEHNR, CDR2 FQNEAQ (reference sequence). In nucleotides, the CDR3 is TGTGCCAGCAGCTTAACTGGACAGGGGAGGAATGAGCAGTTCTTC. This sequence encodes CASSLTGQGRNEQFF. Filled out from reference TRBV7-9 and TRBJ2-1, the complete variable domain reads DTGVSQNPRHKITKRGQNVTFRCDPISEHNRLYWYRQTLGQGPEFLTYFQNEAQLEKSRLLSDRFSAERPKGSFSTLEIQRTEQGDSAMYLCASSLTGQGRNEQFFGPGTRLTVL.

The gene calls are TRBV4-2 and TRBJ2-1; 10 nucleotides line up with TRBD2. Trimming cost V 0 bases and J 8 bases; bases outside gene matches: 7. The CDR3 runs 16 residues. CDR1 LGHNA and CDR2 YNFKEQ come from the germline V gene. CDR3 in amino acids: CASSQEASGSPDEQFF. CDR3 DNA sequence: TGTGCCAGCAGCCAAGAAGCTAGCGGGAGCCCCGATGAGCAGTTCTTC.

J is TRBJ2-7 and V is TRBV11-1; TRBD2 agrees at 7 bases. The CDR3 is 12 residues long. V dropped 5 bases and J dropped 3; count of bases not matched to a gene: 1. Germline-derived CDR1 and CDR2 are SGHAT and FQDESV (reference sequence). The CDR3 protein is CASSRGDYEQYF. CDR3 coding DNA: TGTGCCAGCAGCCGGGGGGACTACGAGCAGTACTTC. The variable domain in full, with the rest retrieved from reference TRBV11-1 and TRBJ2-7, is EAEVAQSPRYKITEKSQAVAFWCDPISGHATLYWYRQILGQGPELLVQFQDESVVDDSQLPKDRFSAERLKGVDSTLKIQPAELGDSAMYLCASSRGDYEQYFGPGTRLTVT.

This clone was seen only once. This chain uses TRBV7-2 with TRBJ2-1, with D perhaps TRBD1 (5 bases). Germline loops: CDR1 SGHTA, CDR2 FQGNSA. V lost 3 bases to trimming and J lost 0 bases, with 15 bases between them. The CDR3 loop spans 17 amino acids. The CDR3 loop reads CASSFYSRTSSYNEQFF. DNA for the CDR3: TGTGCCAGCAGCTTCTATTCCCGGACAAGCTCCTACAATGAGCAGTTCTTC.

The chain combines TRBV5-1 with TRBJ2-1; tentatively, D is TRBD2 (7 bases). The CDR3 spans 16 residues. Germline CDR1 is SGHRS and CDR2 is YFSETQ. Trimming took off 0 bases at V and 2 bases at J, with 12 bases between the two ends. CDR3 nucleotide sequence: TGCGCCAGCAGCTTGGCCGGGGGGCCACCCTACAATGAGCAGTTCTTC. Its translation: CASSLAGGPPYNEQFF.

The chain has TRBV27 and TRBJ2-7; 11 nucleotides align to TRBD1. The junction had 8 bases not matched to a gene; V was cut back by 5 bases and J by 2 bases. The CDR3 runs 16 residues. Germline V gene data show CDR1 as MNHEY and CDR2 as SMNVEV (reference sequence). The CDR3 reads CASSGWGTGGTYEQYF. CDR3 nucleotide sequence: TGTGCCAGCAGTGGGTGGGGGACAGGGGGGACCTACGAGCAGTACTTC.

The chain carries TRBV10-3 and TRBJ2-5; 7 bases match TRBD1. V trimming: 0 bases; J trimming: 2 bases; junction bases outside the gene matches: 9. Germline CDR1 reads ENHRY; CDR2 reads SYGVKD. This CDR3 has 17 residues. As DNA, the CDR3 is TGTGCCATCAGTGAGTCTGCCGGGTCGACAGGGCAAGAGACCCAGTACTTC. This encodes CAISESAGSTGQETQYF.

The chain recombines TRBV6-2 or TRBV6-3 with TRBJ2-7; 7 bases line up with TRBD1. The CDR3 spans 13 residues. The J segment lost 3 bases and the V segment lost 6 bases, leaving 5 bases of the junction unmatched. CDR1 and CDR2 from the germline V gene are MNHEY and SVGEGT. Written as DNA, the CDR3 is TGTGCCAGCAGCACGGGACAGTTCTACGAGCAGTACTTC. Amino acids: CASSTGQFYEQYF.

The chain has TRBV7-8 and TRBJ2-1; D is possibly TRBD2 (5 bases). Trimming cost V 3 bases and J 0 bases, with 9 bases left between them. Looked up from germline, CDR1 is SGHVS and CDR2 is FQNEAQ. The CDR3 sequence is 15 residues long. This CDR3 reads CASSFRTFSYNEQFF. For the CDR3, the DNA is TGTGCCAGCAGCTTCAGGACTTTCTCCTACAATGAGCAGTTCTTC. Together with reference TRBV7-8 and TRBJ2-1, the CDR3 gives the full variable domain: GAGVSQSPRYKVAKRGQDVALRCDPISGHVSLFWYQQALGQGPEFLTYFQNEAQLDKSGLPSDRFFAERPEGSVSTLKIQRTQQEDSAVYLCASSFRTFSYNEQFFGPGTRLTVL.

As concerns this clone: The germline gene is not matched at one end of the junction; a read error may be the cause. The chain uses TRBV7-7 and TRBJ2-5, with 10 nucleotides matching TRBD1. The CDR3 runs 15 residues. From germline, CDR1 is SSHAT and CDR2 FNYEAQ (reference sequence). CDR3 region: CASSLPGQGMETQYF. CDR3 nucleotide sequence: TGTGCTAGCAGCTTGCCGGGACAGGGGATGGAGACCCAGTACTTC.

The CDR3 loop reads CASSLASPGQRWDYGYTF. DNA of the CDR3: TGCGCCAGCAGCTTGGCCTCACCCGGACAGCGATGGGACTATGGCTACACCTTC. The chain combines TRBV5-1 with TRBJ1-2, with a possible D match to TRBD1 (6 bases). V was shortened by 0 bases and J by 3 bases, with 21 bases between the two germline ends. The CDR3 has 18 residues. Germline loops: CDR1 SGHRS, CDR2 YFSETQ.

The rearrangement links TRBV3-1 (or the pseudogene TRBV3-2) to TRBJ1-4; the D gene is possibly TRBD1 (5 bases). With 3 bases removed from V and 8 bases from J, the gap between germline ends came to 16 bases. Germline V gives CDR1 LGHDT, CDR2 YNNKEL (reference sequence). The CDR3 consists of 15 residues. The CDR3 loop is CASSQLGGLGEKLFF. For the CDR3, the DNA is TGTGCCAGCAGCCAGCTCGGGGGATTAGGAGAAAAACTGTTTTTT.

The rearrangement uses TRBV13 and TRBJ2-1, with a weak D call TRBD2 (6 bases). This CDR3 spans 13 amino acids. V lost 5 bases and J 9 bases, leaving 14 bases between the germline ends. Per germline, CDR1 PRHDT and CDR2 FYEKMQ (reference sequence). The CDR3 protein is CASSGSGVFEQFF. The CDR3 DNA sequence: TGTGCCAGCAGCGGTTCGGGAGTGTTTGAGCAGTTCTTC. The variable domain in full, with the rest retrieved from reference TRBV13 and TRBJ2-1, is AAGVIQSPRHLIKEKRETATLKCYPIPRHDTVYWYQQGPGQDPQFLISFYEKMQSDKGSIPDRFSAQQFSDYHSELNMSSLELGDSALYFCASSGSGVFEQFFGPGTRLTVL.

This chain joins TRBV5-4 and TRBJ2-1, with 10 bases that match TRBD2. J was trimmed by 6 bases and V by 7 bases; bases with no gene match: 4. The CDR3 runs to 13 residues. CDR1 is SGHNT and CDR2 is YYREEE in the germline V gene (reference sequence). DNA for the CDR3: TGTGCCAGCGGGCTAGCGGGAGTCAATGAGCAGTTCTTC. Translation: CASGLAGVNEQFF.

The genes are TRBV19 and TRBJ1-2, with a possible D match to TRBD1 (6 bases). The CDR3 runs to 15 residues. The V end was cut by 3 bases, the J end by 5 bases, with 16 bases between. The germline V gene has CDR1 LNHDA and CDR2 SQIVND (reference sequence). The CDR3 nucleotides read TGTGCCAGTAGTATCGGTGGGGGACAACGATATGGCTACACCTTC. It specifies CASSIGGGQRYGYTF. Full variable domain (outside the CDR3, taken from reference TRBV19 and TRBJ1-2): DGGITQSPKYLFRKEGQNVTLSCEQNLNHDAMYWYRQDPGQGLRLIYYSQIVNDFQKGDIAEGYSVSREKKESFPLTVTSAQKNPTAFYLCASSIGGGQRYGYTFGSGTRLTVV.